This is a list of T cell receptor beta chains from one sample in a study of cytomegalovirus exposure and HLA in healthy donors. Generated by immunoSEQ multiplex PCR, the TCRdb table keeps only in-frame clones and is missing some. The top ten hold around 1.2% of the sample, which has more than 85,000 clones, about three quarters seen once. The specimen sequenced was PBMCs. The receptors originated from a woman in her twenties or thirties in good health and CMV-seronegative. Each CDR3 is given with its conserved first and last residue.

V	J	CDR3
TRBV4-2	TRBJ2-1	CASSQGQFSYNEQFF
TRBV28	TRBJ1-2	CASRYSLGTSNYGYTF
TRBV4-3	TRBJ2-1	CASSQEREISYNEQFF
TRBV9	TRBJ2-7	CASSSDSLREEQYF
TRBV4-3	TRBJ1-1	CASSPGGENTEAFF
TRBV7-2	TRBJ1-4	CASSSGQGSNEKLFF
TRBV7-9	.	CASSFHPPYEQYF
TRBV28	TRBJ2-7	CASSLYRAEQYF
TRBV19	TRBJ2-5	CASSPSAGAQTQYF
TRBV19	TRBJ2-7	CASSRVTSSYEQYF
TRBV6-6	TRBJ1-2	CASSYSGLKTNYGYTF
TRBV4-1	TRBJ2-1	CASSQDRGTSGRSNNEQFF
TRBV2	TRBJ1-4	CASSAQKLFF
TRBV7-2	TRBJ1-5	CASSLGAGRSNQPQHF
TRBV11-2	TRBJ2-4	CASSPEGGINIQYF
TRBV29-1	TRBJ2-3	CSVVGQRADTQYF
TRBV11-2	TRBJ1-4	CASTPTTGLHSKLFF
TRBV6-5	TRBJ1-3	CASSPGQSSGNTIYF
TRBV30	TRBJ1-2	CAWSPIGAYGYTF
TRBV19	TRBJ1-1	CASSKQGQNTEAFF
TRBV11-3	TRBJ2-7	CASSMGAGSGYEQYF
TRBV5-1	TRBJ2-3	CASRPTGSDTQYF
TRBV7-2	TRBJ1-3	CASSLVAVGGGADTIYF
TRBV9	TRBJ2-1	CASSAVSGGSYNEQFF
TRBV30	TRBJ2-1	CAWSAGGLALSNSYNEQFF
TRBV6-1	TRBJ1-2	CASRPTQGYYGYTF
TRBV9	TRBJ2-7	CASSVGQGEGEQYF
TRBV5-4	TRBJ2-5	CASSLGPQETQYF
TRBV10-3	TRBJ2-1	CAISEGGGPNEQFF
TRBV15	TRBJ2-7	CATSRDPLAGMYEQYF
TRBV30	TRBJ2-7	CAWSLTGGLVDEQYF
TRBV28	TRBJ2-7	CASSPIQGTYEQYF
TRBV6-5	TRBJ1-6	CASSYLRNPNSPLHF
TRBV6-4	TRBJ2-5	CASSDVLAGTSGGGSQETQYF
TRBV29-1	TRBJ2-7	CSVDTGMREQYF
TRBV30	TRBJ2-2	CAWNEGGELFF
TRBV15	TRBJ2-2	CATGLAGDTGELFF
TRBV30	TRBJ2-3	CAWETGAGRADTQYF
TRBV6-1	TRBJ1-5	CASTPDSFYQPQHF
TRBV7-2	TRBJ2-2	CASSLEGGTGELFF
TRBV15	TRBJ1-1	CATGWGMNTEAFF